Listed below are T cell receptor beta chains from one sample, sequenced in a study of T cell changes during pregnancy in multiple sclerosis. Assay: immunoSEQ multiplex PCR; the TCRdb copy retains only in-frame clones and omits some. Among around 86,000 clones listed, approximately 92% were seen once. The sample was peripheral blood, taken in the first trimester of pregnancy. Receptors originate from a female donor with multiple sclerosis, enrolled in a pregnancy study. CDR3s include the opening cysteine and the closing phenylalanine or tryptophan. A D gene is named only where the DNA matches it firmly. Expanded clones are given a class, and other clones once, few, many or no size at all.

>.|TRBJ2-7|TRBV28|.
CASSTIYEQYF
TGTGCCAGCAGTACTATTTACGAGCAGTACTTC
>TRBD1|TRBJ2-1|TRBV27|.
CASSFGTGMIGNEQFF
TGTGCCAGCAGTTTCGGGACAGGGATGATAGGAAATGAGCAGTTCTTC
>TRBD2|TRBJ2-3|TRBV7-6|.
CASSLGLAGTDTQYF
TGTGCCAGCAGCTTAGGACTAGCGGGGACAGATACGCAGTATTTT
>.|TRBJ1-1|TRBV27|.
CASSLAAGVDTEAFF
TGTGCCAGCAGTTTAGCGGCAGGGGTAGACACTGAAGCTTTCTTT
>.|TRBJ1-5|TRBV27|.
CASSLLGGYGNQPQHF
TGTGCCAGCAGTTTGCTCGGGGGGTACGGCAATCAGCCCCAGCATTTT
>.|TRBJ2-1|TRBV2|.
CASSPYDEQFF
TGTGCCAGCAGCCCTTATGATGAGCAGTTCTTC
>.|TRBJ1-1|TRBV5-4|.
CASSPWGYEGGGAEAFF
TGTGCCAGCAGCCCCTGGGGGTACGAAGGGGGTGGAGCTGAAGCTTTCTTT
>.|TRBJ2-7|TRBV12-5|.
CASGLTGGQGASYEQYF
TGTGCTAGTGGTTTGACCGGGGGGCAGGGGGCCTCCTACGAGCAGTACTTC
>.|TRBJ2-2|TRBV6-1|.
CASSLISGGGELFF
TGTGCCAGCAGTCTGATATCGGGCGGGGGGGAGCTGTTTTTT
>TRBD1|TRBJ2-7|TRBV18|.
CASSPGQGLYEQYF
TGTGCCAGCTCACCGGGACAGGGGTTGTACGAGCAGTACTTC
>TRBD1|TRBJ2-1|TRBV7-2|once
CASTPTGGAHNEQFF
TGTGCCAGCACCCCCACAGGGGGCGCCCACAATGAGCAGTTCTTC
>TRBD1|TRBJ2-7|TRBV7-9|.
CASSLGTSGQIYEQYF
TGTGCCAGCAGCTTAGGGACATCGGGACAGATATACGAGCAGTACTTC
>.|TRBJ2-2|TRBV5-1|once
CASSPTDRNTGELFF
TGCGCCAGCAGCCCGACGGACAGGAACACCGGGGAGCTGTTTTTT
>.|TRBJ1-1|TRBV5-5|.
CASSYTGGLGTEAFF
TGTGCCAGCAGCTATACCGGCGGCCTAGGAACTGAAGCTTTCTTT
>TRBD2|TRBJ2-3|TRBV9|.
CASSGTSGGTDTQYF
TGTGCCAGCAGCGGGACTAGCGGGGGCACAGATACGCAGTATTTT
>.|TRBJ2-2|TRBV30|once
CAWSVGSLTGELFF
TGTGCCTGGAGTGTGGGCAGCCTCACCGGGGAGCTGTTTTTT
>.|TRBJ1-2|TRBV7-9|.
CASSLDRSYGYTF
TGTGCCAGCAGCCTGGACAGAAGCTATGGCTACACCTTC
>TRBD1|TRBJ2-7|TRBV28|.
CASSFLRGRNEQYF
TGTGCCAGCAGTTTTCTCAGGGGGCGGAACGAGCAGTACTTC
>TRBD1|TRBJ1-3|TRBV5-1|.
CASSLGSGGSGNTIYF
TGCGCCAGCAGCTTGGGGTCAGGGGGCTCTGGAAACACCATATATTTT
>TRBD1|TRBJ1-2|TRBV5-1|.
CASSSTGQGDLRYTF
TGCGCCAGCAGCTCAACGGGACAGGGGGATCTTCGCTACACCTTC
>TRBD1|TRBJ1-1|TRBV15|many
CATSREGRGTTEAFF
TGTGCCACCAGCAGAGAGGGCAGGGGGACCACTGAAGCTTTCTTT
>TRBD1|TRBJ1-1|TRBV18|.
CASSPLVQGEAFF
TGTGCCAGCTCACCACTCGTGCAGGGGGAGGCTTTCTTT
>TRBD1|TRBJ2-7|TRBV6-1|.
CASCPPGQGYEQYF
TGTGCCAGTTGCCCACCGGGACAGGGTTACGAGCAGTACTTC
>.|TRBJ2-7|TRBV19|.
CASSITGDAYEQYF
TGTGCCAGTAGTATAACGGGAGACGCCTACGAGCAGTACTTC
>.|TRBJ1-3|TRBV28|.
CASSPGLVSGNTIYF
TGTGCCAGCAGTCCCGGTCTAGTCTCTGGAAACACCATATATTTT
>.|TRBJ2-3|TRBV4-2|.
CASSQGSGDTDTQYF
TGTGCCAGCAGCCAAGGATCCGGAGACACAGATACGCAGTATTTT
>TRBD1|TRBJ2-7|TRBV5-5|.
CASSSQVGDRALYEQYF
TGTGCCAGCAGCTCCCAGGTGGGGGACAGGGCTCTCTACGAGCAGTACTTC
>.|TRBJ1-5|TRBV13|.
CASSLGARDQPQHF
TGTGCCAGCAGCCTCGGAGCCAGGGATCAGCCCCAGCATTTT
>.|TRBJ1-1|TRBV9|few
CASSVARNTEAFF
TGTGCCAGCAGCGTAGCTAGGAACACTGAAGCTTTCTTT
>.|TRBJ1-1|TRBV9|few
CASSVVGGNTEAFF
TGTGCCAGCAGCGTAGTCGGAGGGAACACTGAAGCTTTCTTT